Listed here are 14 T cell receptor beta chains from one sample, sequenced in a study of blood T cell repertoires in COVID-19. Assay used: immunoSEQ multiplex PCR; TCRdb lists only in-frame clones, some missing. This table holds about 42,000 clones, roughly nine tenths found once. Sequencing used peripheral blood. Every receptor here comes from a man aged 50 to 59 with active COVID-19.

The chain is built from TRBV19 and TRBJ2-7; possibly TRBD2 for D (5 bases). Germline V lookup: CDR1 LNHDA, CDR2 SQIVND (reference sequence). V was clipped by 11 bases and J by 12 bases, with 11 bases between them. The CDR3 consists of 8 residues. CDR3 nucleotides: TGTGCCTTGCGGCGGGCGTACTTC. It translates to CALRRAYF.

The genes are TRBV6-5 and TRBJ2-7; 8 nucleotides match TRBD2. This CDR3 comprises 15 residues. The V gene end was trimmed by 5 bases and the J gene end by 0 bases; junction bases not matched to a gene: 6. Germline V CDR1 and CDR2: MNHEY, SVGAGI. As DNA, the CDR3 is TGTGCCAGCAGTCGAGCGGGAGCCTCCTCCTACGAGCAGTACTTC. Its protein product is CASSRAGASSYEQYF.

The chain employs TRBV19 and TRBJ1-5; D unclear. This CDR3 region has 17 residues. V lost 5 bases and J lost 0, with 17 bases in between. CDR1 and CDR2 from the germline V gene are LNHDA and SQIVND (reference sequence). The CDR3, as DNA: TGTGCCAGTAGTTTCTCAGCGCGGCGTTATAGCAATCAGCCCCAGCATTTT. Its translation is CASSFSARRYSNQPQHF.

This clone was seen once. The rearrangement uses TRBV9 and TRBJ2-5; 9 bases line up with TRBD1. The junction had 5 bases not matched to a gene; V was cut back by 0 bases and J by 5 bases. This CDR3 comprises 15 residues. Germline loops: CDR1 SGDLS, CDR2 YYNGEE. CDR3 nucleotides: TGTGCCAGCAGCGTAGCCGACAGGGGGAGTGAGACCCAGTACTTC. This sequence encodes CASSVADRGSETQYF.

V and J are TRBV15 and TRBJ1-1; TRBD1 is a possible D gene (5 bases). The CDR3 consists of 16 residues. Germline V gene lookup returns CDR1 LNHNV and CDR2 YYDKDF (reference sequence). The V and J ends lost 2 bases and 1 base respectively, with 14 bases between them. In nucleotides, the CDR3 is TGTGCCACCAGCAGACCTTCCGGGGGAACGAACACTGAAGCTTTCTTT. Residues: CATSRPSGGTNTEAFF.

CDR3: CASSFGTSTGELFF. CDR3 nucleotides: TGCGCCAGCAGCTTTGGGACATCCACCGGGGAGCTGTTTTTT. This rearrangement joins TRBV5-1 to TRBJ2-2, with TRBD1 as a possible D gene (6 bases). The V end lost 2 bases, the J end lost 4 bases, and 9 bases lay between the germline ends. The CDR3 is 14 amino acids. Germline V gene data show CDR1 as SGHRS and CDR2 as YFSETQ.

The chain joins TRBV12-3 or TRBV12-4 to TRBJ2-1, with D tentatively TRBD2 (5 bases). The CDR3 spans 11 residues. The V end was cut by 5 bases, the J end by 15 bases, with 14 bases between. For the CDR3, the DNA is TGTGCCAGCAGTCTCTCACTAGTGCCGTTCTTC. As protein: CASSLSLVPFF.

The chain uses TRBV19 and TRBJ2-2; 7 bases are a match to TRBD1. This CDR3 region has 14 residues. V lost 10 bases, J lost 0 bases, and 5 bases stayed unmatched. The germline CDR1 and CDR2 sequences are LNHDA and SQIVND (reference sequence). The CDR3 here is CATTGQSNTGELFF. CDR3 coding DNA: TGTGCCACCACGGGACAGTCGAACACCGGGGAGCTGTTTTTT.

The genes are TRBV5-1 and TRBJ2-7; D is undetermined. The CDR3 totals 15 residues. Germline lookup yields CDR1 SGHRS and CDR2 YFSETQ. The V and J ends lost 4 bases and 2 bases respectively, with 16 bases between them. The CDR3 region is CASSAGRVDTYEQYF. DNA for the CDR3: TGCGCCAGCAGCGCCGGTCGGGTCGATACCTACGAGCAGTACTTC.

V usage is TRBV5-1 and J usage is TRBJ2-1; D is unclear. Trimming removed 2 bases from V and 0 bases from J, with 12 bases in between. Per germline, CDR1 SGHRS and CDR2 YFSETQ. This CDR3 spans 16 amino acids. The CDR3 sequence: CASSFGVEPSYNEQFF. The CDR3 coding sequence is TGCGCCAGCAGCTTCGGTGTGGAGCCCTCCTACAATGAGCAGTTCTTC. The full variable domain, with the rest looked up from reference TRBV5-1 and TRBJ2-1, is KAGVTQTPRYLIKTRGQQVTLSCSPISGHRSVSWYQQTPGQGLQFLFEYFSETQRNKGNFPGRFSGRQFSNSRSEMNVSTLELGDSALYLCASSFGVEPSYNEQFFGPGTRLTVL.

This rearrangement joins TRBV28 to TRBJ1-2; 8 positions match TRBD1. The CDR3 totals 16 residues. V was pared by 2 bases and J by 8 bases, with 13 bases of the junction left unmatched. In germline, CDR1 is MDHEN, CDR2 SYDVKM. The CDR3 DNA reads as TGTGCCAGCAGTTTAGCAGGGGGCAGAACTATGGTCGGCTACACCTTC. This translates into CASSLAGGRTMVGYTF.

The rearrangement links TRBV6-5 to TRBJ1-1; TRBD1 is a possible D gene (5 bases). Trimming left V 6 bases short and J 2 bases short, with 13 bases between. The length of the CDR3 is 14 residues. Per germline, CDR1 MNHEY and CDR2 SVGAGI. CDR3 sequence: CASSSSDRNTEAFF. CDR3 sequence (DNA): TGTGCCAGCAGCTCCTCCGACAGAAACACTGAAGCTTTCTTT.

This clone was detected only once. The rearrangement links TRBV3-1 (or the pseudogene TRBV3-2) to TRBJ2-3; D is perhaps TRBD2 (5 bases). The CDR3 consists of 14 residues. V lost 3 bases and J 10 bases, leaving 17 bases between the germline ends. Germline CDR1 is LGHDT and CDR2 is YNNKEL (reference sequence). The CDR3 nucleotides are TGTGCCAGCAGCCAGTCCTCTTTCTCCGGGGCGCAGTATTTT. It yields the protein CASSQSSFSGAQYF.

CDR3: CASSVGGSGSTNEQFF. CDR3 in DNA: TGTGCCAGCAGCGTAGGTGGCAGCGGGAGTACCAATGAGCAGTTCTTC. This chain connects TRBV9 to TRBJ2-1; 8 bases agree with TRBD2. The ends lost 0 bases at V and 6 bases at J; junction bases unmatched: 8. The CDR3 is 16 amino acids. Per germline, CDR1 SGDLS and CDR2 YYNGEE.